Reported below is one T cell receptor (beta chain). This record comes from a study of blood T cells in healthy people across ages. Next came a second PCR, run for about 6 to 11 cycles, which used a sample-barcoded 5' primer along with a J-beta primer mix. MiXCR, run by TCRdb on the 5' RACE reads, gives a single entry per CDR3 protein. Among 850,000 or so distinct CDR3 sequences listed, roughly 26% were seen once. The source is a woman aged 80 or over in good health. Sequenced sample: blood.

The CDR3 spells CASSLLGGGWEDTQYF. Here the CDR3 DNA reads TGCGCCAGCAGCTTGCTTGGAGGGGGGTGGGAAGATACGCAGTATTTT. The chain is built from TRBV5-1 and TRBJ2-3; D tentatively fits TRBD1 or TRBD2 (6 bases each). This CDR3 has 16 amino acids. Trimming cost V 1 base and J 5 bases, with 17 bases left between them. Germline CDR1 reads SGHRS; CDR2 reads YFSETQ.